The 5 T cell receptor beta chains reported below all come from one sample, sequenced in a study of blood T cell repertoires in COVID-19. Generated by immunoSEQ multiplex PCR, the TCRdb table keeps only in-frame clones and is missing some. This table has 300,000 or so clones, about 91% appearing once. The sequenced sample was peripheral blood. All receptors come from a woman between 25 and 40 years old who had recovered from COVID-19.

The chain employs TRBV7-2 and TRBJ1-2; TRBD1 matches 7 bases. The CDR3 length is 12 residues. Germline CDR1 is SGHTA and CDR2 is FQGNSA. V lost 4 bases to trimming and J lost 13 bases; unmatched junction nucleotides: 9. The CDR3: CASSSTGRDATF. CDR3 bases: TGTGCCAGCAGCTCGACAGGGCGGGATGCCACCTTC.

The chain has TRBV5-1 and TRBJ2-3; tentative D call: TRBD2 (6 bases). The CDR3 is 15 amino acids. Germline lookup yields CDR1 SGHRS and CDR2 YFSETQ. V lost 4 bases, J lost 5 bases, and 17 bases lay in between. CDR3 in DNA: TGCGCCAGCAGCCCGGGAGCCAGTGGACAAGATACGCAGTATTTT. Translated, it gives CASSPGASGQDTQYF.

This sequence joins TRBV6-6 and TRBJ1-5, with D hard to call. The CDR3 sequence is 15 residues long. V lost 1 base and J 1 base, leaving 8 bases between the germline ends. Looked up from germline, CDR1 is MNHNY and CDR2 is SVGAGI (reference sequence). CDR3 nucleotide sequence: TGTGCCAGCAGTTACTACAAGTCAAGCAATCAGCCCCAGCATTTT. It is translated as CASSYYKSSNQPQHF.

This chain links TRBV2 with TRBJ1-1, with D perhaps TRBD1 (5 bases). Germline V CDR1 and CDR2: SNHLY, FYNNEI. This CDR3 is 14 amino acids long. Trimming left V 3 bases short and J 4 bases short, with 12 bases between. Written as DNA, the CDR3 is TGTGCCAGCAGTGAGGGGGGATGGAGCACTGAAGCTTTCTTT. Amino acid sequence: CASSEGGWSTEAFF.

This chain joins TRBV9 and TRBJ2-1, with 13 bases lining up with TRBD2. Germline lookup yields CDR1 SGDLS and CDR2 YYNGEE. This CDR3 has 16 residues. V shed 0 bases and J 12 bases; nucleotides not matched to a gene: 9. The CDR3 coding sequence is TGTGCCAGCAGCGTAGAGTCCGGACTAGCGGGGGTGCGGCAGTTCTTC. This encodes CASSVESGLAGVRQFF.